Here is one T cell receptor (beta chain) with its context. Antigen unknown. This sample is drawn from a study of cytomegalovirus exposure and HLA in healthy donors. Study results and limitations: In an earlier analysis, productive rearrangement rates for most beta V segments clustered near 87% or 30%. Association with HLA alleles at 0.05 false discovery rate was found for approximately 18,000 TCR beta sequences in a later analysis. Some public TCRs appeared in many individuals, while most sequences were rare. The study dropped some indistinguishable V segments, TRBV6-2 and TRBV6-3 among them.

A multiplex PCR was run with 60 Vbeta primers and 13 Jbeta primers. Measured with immunoSEQ multiplex PCR; TCRdb has only the in-frame clones, and not every one. Found here are about 160,000 clones, about two thirds of them singletons; the top ten hold about 2.7%. CDR3 size: 14 residues. V gave up 5 bases and J gave up 0 bases, with 8 bases separating them. The V gene's germline CDR1 is MNHEY and CDR2 SVGAGI. The chain combines TRBV6-5 with TRBJ2-1; D gene unclear. The sample was PBMCs. The origin of this receptor is a woman aged 25-40 years in good health and CMV-seronegative. The CDR3: CASSQVSSYNEQFF. The DNA for the CDR3 is TGTGCCAGCAGTCAGGTGAGCTCCTACAATGAGCAGTTCTTC.